This passage covers 32 T cell receptor beta chains from one sample sequenced in a study of blood T cell repertoires in COVID-19. Profiling relied on immunoSEQ multiplex PCR, and the TCRdb table lists in-frame clones only, not all of them. The sample has 350,000 or so clones; around 87% are singletons. The sequenced sample was peripheral blood. The source of these receptors is a woman aged 25-40 years with COVID-19, enrolled during active disease.

The rearrangement joins TRBV5-1 to TRBJ1-4; no definite D call. Germline V CDR1 and CDR2: SGHRS, YFSETQ. V lost 0 bases and J lost 5, with 20 bases in between. The CDR3 runs 18 residues. This chain's CDR3 is CASSLALRELTENEKLFF. The CDR3 DNA reads as TGCGCCAGCAGCTTGGCATTGCGCGAGTTAACGGAGAATGAAAAACTGTTTTTT. The full variable domain, with the rest looked up from reference TRBV5-1 and TRBJ1-4, is KAGVTQTPRYLIKTRGQQVTLSCSPISGHRSVSWYQQTPGQGLQFLFEYFSETQRNKGNFPGRFSGRQFSNSRSEMNVSTLELGDSALYLCASSLALRELTENEKLFFGSGTQLSVL.

V gene TRBV6-1 combines with J gene TRBJ2-7; the match to TRBD1 covers 7 bases. V gave up 3 bases and J gave up 2 bases; unmatched junction bases: 7. The germline V gene has CDR1 MNHNS and CDR2 SASEGT. The CDR3 covers 15 residues. The CDR3 DNA follows: TGTGCCAGCAGTGATCTGAGACAGGGAGCCTACGAGCAGTACTTC. Residues: CASSDLRQGAYEQYF.

This rearrangement joins TRBV24-1 to TRBJ2-1, with 8 nucleotides matching TRBD2. The CDR3 has 16 amino acids. Unmatched junction bases numbered 6, after V lost 4 bases and J lost 2 bases. Germline V gene sequence: CDR1 KGHDR, CDR2 SFDVKD. The CDR3 region has the DNA TGTGCCACCAGTGACCCCACTAGCGGCCCCTACAATGAGCAGTTCTTC. This translates into CATSDPTSGPYNEQFF.

V and J are TRBV5-1 and TRBJ2-5, with D perhaps TRBD1 (5 bases). Germline-derived CDR1 and CDR2 are SGHRS and YFSETQ. Deletions cut 0 bases from V and 3 bases from J, with 21 bases between. CDR3 length: 18 amino acids. The CDR3 nucleotides read TGCGCCAGCAGCTTGGCCCTACAGGTAGCACCTATCAAAGAGACCCAGTACTTC. Translated: CASSLALQVAPIKETQYF. Using reference TRBV5-1 and TRBJ2-5 for the parts outside the CDR3, the full variable domain is KAGVTQTPRYLIKTRGQQVTLSCSPISGHRSVSWYQQTPGQGLQFLFEYFSETQRNKGNFPGRFSGRQFSNSRSEMNVSTLELGDSALYLCASSLALQVAPIKETQYFGPGTRLLVL.

About this clone: Mismatch with germline at one junction end may stem from a read error. V and J are TRBV7-3 and TRBJ2-1; D is possibly TRBD1 (6 bases). The CDR3 has 17 amino acids. The germline CDR1 and CDR2 sequences are SGHTA and FQGTGA. The CDR3 region is CASSSLGALSSYDEQFF. The CDR3 nucleotides read TGTGCCAGCAGCTCCCTGGGGGCCCTGTCCTCCTACGATGAGCAGTTCTTC.

This clone has only a few counts. This chain uses TRBV10-2 with TRBJ1-1; possible D gene TRBD1, 6 bases. Germline values: CDR1 WSHSY, CDR2 SAAADI. This CDR3 is 13 amino acids long. Trimming left V 7 bases short and J 5 bases short, with 14 bases between. CDR3 loop: CASKKVDRTEAFF. The DNA of the CDR3 is TGCGCCAGCAAAAAAGTAGACAGGACTGAAGCTTTCTTT.

The rearrangement joins TRBV7-2 to TRBJ2-5, with D perhaps TRBD2 (5 bases). V lost 2 bases, J lost 5 bases, and 15 bases lay in between. Germline-derived CDR1 and CDR2 are SGHTA and FQGNSA. The CDR3 runs to 15 residues. The DNA of the CDR3 is TGTGCCAGCAGCTTACGACGTCGGGGAACGGAGACCCAGTACTTC. Translating gives CASSLRRRGTETQYF.

The chain joins TRBV29-1 to TRBJ2-7; TRBD2 matches at 9 bases. CDR3 length: 17 residues. V was clipped by 3 bases and J by 0 bases; unmatched bases: 12. Looked up from germline, CDR1 is SQVTM and CDR2 is ANQGSEA. The CDR3 bases are TGCAGCGTTGAGGGACAGACGACTAGCGGTGCCTCCTACGAGCAGTACTTC. Translation gives CSVEGQTTSGASYEQYF.

This rearrangement joins TRBV7-2 to TRBJ2-7, with 7 bases that match TRBD1. Germline values: CDR1 SGHTA, CDR2 FQGNSA. The CDR3 runs to 13 residues. The trim removed 2 bases at V and 2 bases at J, leaving 0 bases unmatched. The CDR3 spells CASSLQGAYEQYF. The CDR3 DNA follows: TGTGCCAGCAGCTTACAGGGGGCCTACGAGCAGTACTTC. The entire variable domain, with the rest obtained from reference TRBV7-2 and TRBJ2-7, is as follows: GAGVSQSPSNKVTEKGKDVELRCDPISGHTALYWYRQSLGQGLEFLIYFQGNSAPDKSGLPSDRFSAERTGGSVSTLTIQRTQQEDSAVYLCASSLQGAYEQYFGPGTRLTVT.

This clone showed up just a few times. The CDR3 reads CASSPWTSGRDEQFF. The CDR3 DNA is TGTGCCAGCAGCCCGTGGACTAGCGGGAGGGATGAGCAGTTCTTC. This chain uses TRBV5-4 with TRBJ2-1; 15 nucleotides line up with TRBD2. Trimming removed 4 bases from V and 8 bases from J; junction bases left unmatched: 4. The CDR3 loop spans 15 amino acids. CDR1 SGHNT and CDR2 YYREEE come from the germline V gene (reference sequence).

The rearrangement links TRBV24-1 to TRBJ2-1; 12 bases line up with TRBD2. In germline, CDR1 is KGHDR, CDR2 SFDVKD. V lost 5 bases to trimming and J lost 9 bases; unmatched junction nucleotides: 4. The CDR3 is 14 residues long. The CDR3 loop is CATSALAGGGEQFF. The DNA of the CDR3 is TGTGCCACCAGTGCCCTAGCGGGAGGGGGTGAGCAGTTCTTC.

The gene calls are TRBV6-5 and TRBJ2-7; a possible D gene is TRBD2 (5 bases). Germline CDR1 is MNHEY and CDR2 is SVGAGI. The CDR3 has 15 amino acids. Trimming shortened V by 5 bases and J by 3 bases, and 17 bases separated the two germline ends. For the CDR3, the DNA is TGTGCCAGCAGTAAAAAGCGACAAGGAGGCTACGAGCAGTACTTC. Translating it yields CASSKKRQGGYEQYF.

The chain recombines TRBV2 with TRBJ1-5; 11 bases match TRBD1. J lost 10 bases, V lost 7 bases, and 9 bases had no gene match. The V gene's germline CDR1 is SNHLY and CDR2 FYNNEI. CDR3 length: 14 amino acids. The CDR3 sequence: CASTDRGTGGPQHF. The CDR3 nucleotides are TGTGCCAGCACCGATCGGGGGACAGGGGGTCCCCAGCATTTT.

This clone was observed once. The chain carries TRBV30 and TRBJ1-3; 8 bases align to TRBD1. Germline lookup yields CDR1 GTSNPN and CDR2 SVGIG (reference sequence). V trimming: 0 bases; J trimming: 5 bases; junction bases outside the gene matches: 3. This CDR3 is 14 amino acids long. The CDR3 spells CAWSVGTGRNTIYF. Written as DNA, the CDR3 is TGTGCCTGGAGTGTAGGGACAGGAAGAAACACCATATATTTT.

The V and J genes are TRBV29-1 and TRBJ1-1; TRBD1 matches 7 bases. With V trimmed by 6 bases and J by 0 bases, 4 bases remained unmatched. This CDR3 is built from 13 residues. Germline V gives CDR1 SQVTM, CDR2 ANQGSEA. CDR3 nucleotides: TGCAGCGTAGAACAGGGGCTGAACACTGAAGCTTTCTTT. Amino acid sequence: CSVEQGLNTEAFF.

V and J are TRBV5-4 and TRBJ2-1; TRBD2 matches 7 bases. Germline V CDR1 and CDR2: SGHNT, YYREEE (reference sequence). The CDR3 has 14 residues. J was trimmed by 5 bases and V by 4 bases; bases with no gene match: 6. CDR3 loop: CASSPMRENNEQFF. The CDR3 nucleotides read TGTGCCAGCAGCCCCATGCGGGAGAACAATGAGCAGTTCTTC.

The V call is TRBV6-5, the J call TRBJ2-7; D may be TRBD1 (5 bases). The germline CDR1 and CDR2 sequences are MNHEY and SVGAGI. V was clipped by 4 bases and J by 0 bases, with 13 bases between them. This CDR3 has 15 amino acids. Here the CDR3 reads CASSSPRTSSYEQYF. The CDR3, as DNA: TGTGCCAGCAGTTCCCCTCGGACATCCTCCTACGAGCAGTACTTC.

The table lists this clone with a count of one. Other nucleotide sequences from this sample produce the same CDR3. The CDR3 DNA reads TGCGCCAGCAGCTTGGGTCAGGGGCCTGGGGCCAACGTCCTGACTTTC. Translating it yields CASSLGQGPGANVLTF. V is TRBV5-1 and J is TRBJ2-6, with TRBD1 as a possible D gene (6 bases). Trimming took 0 bases from V and 2 from J, leaving 9 bases between them. The germline V gene encodes CDR1 SGHRS and CDR2 YFSETQ. This CDR3 has 16 residues. The full variable domain, with the rest looked up from reference TRBV5-1 and TRBJ2-6, is KAGVTQTPRYLIKTRGQQVTLSCSPISGHRSVSWYQQTPGQGLQFLFEYFSETQRNKGNFPGRFSGRQFSNSRSEMNVSTLELGDSALYLCASSLGQGPGANVLTFGAGSRLTVL.

J is TRBJ2-1 and V is TRBV5-1; the match to TRBD2 covers 7 bases. CDR1 is SGHRS, CDR2 YFSETQ, per germline. The CDR3 has 16 amino acids. V dropped 3 bases and J dropped 0; count of bases not matched to a gene: 6. The CDR3 DNA follows: TGCGCCAGCAGCTGGGAGGGCGGGAGCTCCTACAATGAGCAGTTCTTC. Its protein is CASSWEGGSSYNEQFF.

The chain has TRBV6-5 and TRBJ1-1, with 9 bases aligning to TRBD1. V was clipped by 5 bases and J by 1 base; unmatched bases: 5. Germline V gene lookup returns CDR1 MNHEY and CDR2 SVGAGI. There are 15 residues in the CDR3. This CDR3 is CASSTGGLRNTEAFF. CDR3 nucleotide sequence: TGTGCCAGCAGTACAGGGGGCCTAAGGAACACTGAAGCTTTCTTT.

Regarding this clone: At the DNA level, this CDR3 is encoded by other sequences in the same sample as well. The chain couples TRBV28 to TRBJ2-2; D gene unclear. V gave up 5 bases and J gave up 4 bases, with 8 bases separating them. Germline lookup yields CDR1 MDHEN and CDR2 SYDVKM. The CDR3 length is 13 residues. CDR3 sequence reads: CASSAPGTGELFF. The CDR3 DNA sequence: TGTGCCAGCAGTGCCCCCGGCACCGGGGAGCTGTTTTTT. The full variable domain, with the rest looked up from reference TRBV28 and TRBJ2-2, is DVKVTQSSRYLVKRTGEKVFLECVQDMDHENMFWYRQDPGLGLRLIYFSYDVKMKEKGDIPEGYSVSREKKERFSLILESASTNQTSMYLCASSAPGTGELFFGEGSRLTVL.

The CDR3 region is CASSPQSRDRRNYGYTF. The CDR3 DNA reads as TGTGCCAGCAGTCCTCAATCCCGGGACAGGCGAAACTATGGCTACACCTTC. The gene calls are TRBV28 and TRBJ1-2; TRBD1 matches 8 bases. The V gene end was trimmed by 5 bases and the J gene end by 2 bases; junction bases not matched to a gene: 13. The CDR3 is made up of 17 amino acids. Looked up from germline, CDR1 is MDHEN and CDR2 is SYDVKM.

The V gene is TRBV6-2 or TRBV6-3, the J gene TRBJ2-1; 13 bases map to TRBD2. The germline V gene has CDR1 MNHEY and CDR2 SVGEGT. V dropped 6 bases and J dropped 8; count of bases not matched to a gene: 4. CDR3 size: 14 residues. The CDR3 spells CASSRTSGSYEQFF. The CDR3 DNA reads TGTGCCAGCAGCCGGACTAGCGGGAGTTATGAGCAGTTCTTC.

This clone was found a few times. J is TRBJ1-5 and V is TRBV6-5; 8 nucleotides match TRBD1. V lost 1 base to trimming and J lost 1 base; unmatched junction nucleotides: 3. Germline V gene lookup returns CDR1 MNHEY and CDR2 SVGAGI. The CDR3 is 16 amino acids. The CDR3 DNA reads as TGTGCCAGCAGTTACTACCAGGGGGCGAGCAATCAGCCCCAGCATTTT. As protein: CASSYYQGASNQPQHF.

This clone came up once. The V gene is TRBV5-5, the J gene TRBJ2-7; D might be TRBD1 (5 bases). CDR3 size: 13 residues. The germline V gene encodes CDR1 SGHKS and CDR2 YYEKEE (reference sequence). Trimming took 0 bases from V and 6 from J, leaving 10 bases between them. CDR3 sequence reads: CASSLGGAGEQYF. Written as DNA, the CDR3 is TGTGCCAGCAGCTTGGGTGGGGCCGGCGAGCAGTACTTC.

The gene calls are TRBV7-2 and TRBJ2-7, with 11 nucleotides matching TRBD1. The CDR3 contains 17 residues. Germline V lookup: CDR1 SGHTA, CDR2 FQGNSA. V gave up 3 bases and J gave up 6 bases; unmatched junction bases: 13. The CDR3, as DNA: TGTGCCAGCAGCTTGGGGCCTCCGGGACAGGGGGAGGGCGAGCAGTACTTC. It specifies CASSLGPPGQGEGEQYF.

The V gene is TRBV29-1, the J gene TRBJ2-3, with 12 bases lining up with TRBD2. The CDR3 is 16 residues long. Germline loops: CDR1 SQVTM, CDR2 ANQGSEA. Losses at the gene ends were 3 bases for V and 9 bases for J; bases not matched to a gene: 13. CDR3 protein: CSVDSLASGRGRTQYF. The CDR3 DNA is TGCAGCGTTGATAGTCTAGCTAGCGGGAGGGGAAGGACGCAGTATTTT.

The genes are TRBV3-1 (or the pseudogene TRBV3-2) and TRBJ2-3; 9 bases fit TRBD2. The germline CDR1 and CDR2 sequences are LGHDT and YNNKEL (reference sequence). This CDR3 spans 18 amino acids. Trimming took 1 base from V and 0 from J; bases not matched to a gene: 8. CDR3: CASSQAPTSGSSTDTQYF. DNA for the CDR3: TGTGCCAGCAGCCAAGCGCCGACTAGCGGTTCTAGCACAGATACGCAGTATTTT.

The chain couples TRBV7-8 to TRBJ2-3, with D tentatively TRBD2 (6 bases). Trimming left V 4 bases short and J 3 bases short, with 20 bases between. In germline, CDR1 is SGHVS, CDR2 FQNEAQ. This CDR3 spans 17 amino acids. CDR3 nucleotide sequence: TGTGCCAGCAGCTCCGGGCTCCGGAGGGTAGGAACAGATACGCAGTATTTT. It is translated as CASSSGLRRVGTDTQYF.

V usage is TRBV30 and J usage is TRBJ2-3, with D possibly TRBD1 on 6 matching bases. The CDR3 spans 16 residues. Per the germline V gene, CDR1 is GTSNPN and CDR2 is SVGIG (reference sequence). The V and J ends lost 1 base and 2 bases respectively, with 16 bases between them. CDR3 DNA sequence: TGTGCCTGGAGTGGGGGGCAGCGGACTCACACAGATACGCAGTATTTT. Amino acids: CAWSGGQRTHTDTQYF.

This rearrangement joins TRBV2 to TRBJ1-6, with D possibly matching TRBD1 (5 bases). Trimming left V 8 bases short and J 10 bases short, with 21 bases between. Germline CDR1 is SNHLY and CDR2 is FYNNEI. This CDR3 is built from 15 residues. CDR3 coding DNA: TGTGCCAGCCGAAAGACAACCCGGGGGACCTCACCCCTCCACTTT. This encodes CASRKTTRGTSPLHF.

The gene calls are TRBV18 and TRBJ1-3, with TRBD1 identical over 9 bases. The CDR3 has 18 amino acids. CDR1 is KGHSH and CDR2 is LQKENI in the germline V gene. V trimming: 0 bases; J trimming: 5 bases; junction bases outside the gene matches: 11. The CDR3 DNA is TGTGCCAGCTCACCACCGATCGTATGGGACAGGGATAGAAACACCATATATTTT. Protein sequence: CASSPPIVWDRDRNTIYF.